The clone carrying this T cell receptor (beta chain) is labeled medium-sized. Full-length variable regions came from constant-region reverse primers plus semi-nested Nested Universal Primer A PCR. TCRdb reanalysed the 5' RACE reads using MiXCR and keeps one entry per CDR3 protein. Here the sample spans about 10,000 distinct CDR3 sequences, 27% being singletons. The CDR3 is 14 amino acids. J lost 10 bases, V lost 1 base, and 7 bases had no gene match. CDR1 is MGHRA and CDR2 is YSYEKL in the germline V gene. Cells sorted as Tregs were CD4+, CD25+ and CD127-/low. The gene calls are TRBV4-1 and TRBJ1-1; TRBD1 matches at 9 bases. The sequencing sample was made of Tregs sorted from a lymph node. This TCR was recovered from a female donor with breast cancer. The CDR3, as DNA: TGCGCCAGCAGCCAAGTAACCTCGGACAGGGGAGCTTTCTTT. This encodes CASSQVTSDRGAFF.